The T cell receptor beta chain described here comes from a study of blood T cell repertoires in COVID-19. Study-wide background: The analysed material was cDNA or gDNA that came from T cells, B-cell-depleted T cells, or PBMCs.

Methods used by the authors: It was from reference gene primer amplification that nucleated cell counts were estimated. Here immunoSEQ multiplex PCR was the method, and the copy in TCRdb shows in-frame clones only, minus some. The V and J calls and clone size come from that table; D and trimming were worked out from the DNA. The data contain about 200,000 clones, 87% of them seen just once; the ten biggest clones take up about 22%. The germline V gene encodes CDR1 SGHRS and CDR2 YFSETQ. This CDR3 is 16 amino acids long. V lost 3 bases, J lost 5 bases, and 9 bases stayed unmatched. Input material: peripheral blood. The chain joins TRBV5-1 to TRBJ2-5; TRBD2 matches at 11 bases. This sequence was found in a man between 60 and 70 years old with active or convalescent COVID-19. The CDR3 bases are TGCGCCAGCAGCTCCAGACTAGCGGGGTCTCGGGAGACCCAGTACTTC. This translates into CASSSRLAGSRETQYF.